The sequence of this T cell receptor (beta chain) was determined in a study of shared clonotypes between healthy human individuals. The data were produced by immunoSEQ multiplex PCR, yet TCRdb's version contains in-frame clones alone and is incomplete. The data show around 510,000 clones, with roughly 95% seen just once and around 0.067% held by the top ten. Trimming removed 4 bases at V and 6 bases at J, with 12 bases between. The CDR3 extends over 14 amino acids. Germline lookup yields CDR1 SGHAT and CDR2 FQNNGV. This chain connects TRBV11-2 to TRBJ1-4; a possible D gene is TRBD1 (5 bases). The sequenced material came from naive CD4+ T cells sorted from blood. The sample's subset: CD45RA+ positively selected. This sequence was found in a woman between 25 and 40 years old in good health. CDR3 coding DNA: TGTGCCAGCAGCTCCCGGGGCTGGGATGAAAAACTGTTTTTT. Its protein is CASSSRGWDEKLFF.